These 16 T cell receptor beta chains originate from one sample sequenced in a study of T cells in Graves' hyperthyroidism and ophthalmopathy. Amplification targeted TCR beta CDR3 regions from RNA transcripts. With the HTBI primer set, the TCR CDR3 went through a first round of RT-PCR. TCRdb analysed the multiplex PCR reads with MiXCR anew, one entry per CDR3 protein. The sample lists nearly 600,000 distinct CDR3 sequences; approximately 15% were seen once. The source material was blood. These receptors originate from a woman in her 30s with Graves' hyperthyroidism that later progressed to Graves' ophthalmopathy.

In its sample, this clonotype was seen many times. The chain links TRBV3-1 to TRBJ2-7; unclear D gene. From germline, CDR1 is LGHDT and CDR2 YNNKEL (reference sequence). The CDR3 is 13 residues long. V was clipped by 1 base and J by 4 bases, with 8 bases between them. In DNA, the CDR3 is TGTGCCAGCAGCCAAGGTCGCTTGTACGAGCAGTACTTC. It is translated as CASSQGRLYEQYF.

This clonotype has a handful of counts. This chain's CDR3 is CATSDPQDYYGYTF. The CDR3 coding sequence is TGTGCCACCAGTGATCCGCAGGACTACTATGGCTACACCTTC. V and J are TRBV24-1 and TRBJ1-2, with D unresolved. The CDR3 is 14 residues long. Trimming left V 3 bases short and J 3 bases short, with 10 bases between. CDR1 and CDR2 (germline): KGHDR, SFDVKD.

This chain joins TRBV20-1 and TRBJ1-1, with 8 bases fitting TRBD1. V lost 6 bases, J lost 5 bases, and 11 bases stayed unmatched. From germline, CDR1 is DFQATT and CDR2 SNEGSKA (reference sequence). The CDR3 is made up of 14 amino acids. The CDR3: CSAVGRDRGTEAFF. The CDR3 coding sequence is TGCAGTGCGGTTGGGAGAGACAGGGGAACTGAAGCTTTCTTT.

V is TRBV30 and J is TRBJ2-1, with 10 bases matching TRBD2. The CDR3 runs 14 residues. Looked up from germline, CDR1 is GTSNPN and CDR2 is SVGIG (reference sequence). After removal of 5 bases from V and 8 bases from J, the junction contained 9 bases not matched to a gene. In DNA form, the CDR3 reads TGTGCCTGGGCGAGGGCTAGCGGGAGATATGAGCAGTTCTTC. It translates to CAWARASGRYEQFF.

This clonotype was recorded at least ten times. V and J are TRBV7-8 and TRBJ2-1; no clear D gene. Germline V gene sequence: CDR1 SGHVS, CDR2 FQNEAQ. The CDR3 covers 15 residues. V lost 4 bases and J lost 0, with 10 bases in between. The CDR3 sequence: CASSSSRTSYNEQFF. CDR3 nucleotide sequence: TGTGCCAGCAGCTCTTCTAGGACCTCCTACAATGAGCAGTTCTTC.

The chain couples TRBV24-1 to TRBJ2-6; D not certain. Trimming pared 5 bases from V and 0 bases from J, leaving 7 bases between. Per the germline V gene, CDR1 is KGHDR and CDR2 is SFDVKD. The CDR3 consists of 15 residues. The CDR3 bases are TGTGCCACCAGTGGAGGAAACTCTGGGGCCAACGTCCTGACTTTC. It codes for CATSGGNSGANVLTF.

There are a few counts of this clonotype. This sequence joins TRBV6-1 and TRBJ1-5; 7 bases are shared with TRBD1. CDR1 MNHNS and CDR2 SASEGT come from the germline V gene. This CDR3 region has 13 residues. V shed 8 bases and J 4 bases; nucleotides not matched to a gene: 5. CDR3 bases: TGTGCCAGCTCGACAGGGCTGAATCAGCCCCAGCATTTT. The encoded protein is CASSTGLNQPQHF.

This clonotype was counted ten times or more. The CDR3: CASSQGGGRQPQHF. DNA for the CDR3: TGTGCCAGCAGCCAAGGCGGGGGGAGACAGCCCCAGCATTTT. J is TRBJ1-5 and V is TRBV3-1; a weak D match, TRBD1 (5 bases). Deletions cut 1 base from V and 7 bases from J, with 11 bases between. The CDR3 is 14 amino acids. CDR1 is LGHDT and CDR2 is YNNKEL in the germline V gene (reference sequence).

This clonotype was seen ten or more times. This chain joins TRBV12-3 or TRBV12-4 and TRBJ1-1, with D unclear. Trimming cost V 5 bases and J 8 bases, with 6 bases left between them. The length of the CDR3 is 10 residues. The CDR3 loop reads CASSLEEAFF. DNA of the CDR3: TGTGCCAGCAGTCTAGAAGAAGCTTTCTTT.

This clonotype was seen at least ten times. The chain uses TRBV19 and TRBJ1-2; maybe TRBD1 (5 bases). This CDR3 has 14 residues. CDR1 and CDR2 from the germline V gene are LNHDA and SQIVND (reference sequence). V was trimmed by 3 bases and J by 4 bases, leaving 12 bases between them. The CDR3 sequence: CASSIARGAYGYTF. In nucleotides, the CDR3 is TGTGCCAGTAGTATTGCAAGGGGAGCCTATGGCTACACCTTC.

This clonotype came up many times. The rearrangement links TRBV7-9 to TRBJ1-2; a weak D match, TRBD1 (5 bases). This CDR3 spans 15 amino acids. Trimming removed 1 base at V and 4 bases at J, with 13 bases between. Germline V gene sequence: CDR1 SEHNR, CDR2 FQNEAQ (reference sequence). The CDR3 nucleotides are TGTGCCAGCAGCTTAGTCCAGGGCCCAATCTATGGCTACACCTTC. It specifies CASSLVQGPIYGYTF.

The sample holds a few counts of this clonotype. The V call is TRBV9, the J call TRBJ1-1, with D uncertain. V shed 3 bases and J shed 1 base, with 10 bases lying between them. This CDR3 comprises 14 residues. CDR1 and CDR2 from the germline V gene are SGDLS and YYNGEE. The CDR3 DNA reads as TGTGCCAGCAGCGCCTGGGTATCGAACACTGAAGCTTTCTTT. Translating it yields CASSAWVSNTEAFF.

The chain joins TRBV7-9 to TRBJ2-6; D uncertain. V was clipped by 1 base and J by 0 bases, with 13 bases between them. Germline-derived CDR1 and CDR2 are SEHNR and FQNEAQ (reference sequence). The CDR3 length is 18 residues. The CDR3 DNA reads as TGTGCCAGCAGCTTAGGGAGAGATGGCTACTCTGGGGCCAACGTCCTGACTTTC. The encoded protein is CASSLGRDGYSGANVLTF.

This clonotype was seen repeatedly, ten times or more. The rearrangement uses TRBV30 and TRBJ1-6, with D hard to call. The length of the CDR3 is 14 residues. Germline V gene sequence: CDR1 GTSNPN, CDR2 SVGIG (reference sequence). The V end lost 0 bases, the J end lost 11 bases, and 14 bases lay between the germline ends. The CDR3 reads CAWSVILEQPPLHF. As DNA, the CDR3 is TGTGCCTGGAGTGTAATCCTGGAACAGCCACCCCTCCACTTT. The full variable domain, its missing parts supplied by reference TRBV30 and TRBJ1-6, is SQTIHQWPATLVQPVGSPLSLECTVEGTSNPNLYWYRQAAGRGLQLLFYSVGIGQISSEVPQNLSASRPQDRQFILSSKKLLLSDSGFYLCAWSVILEQPPLHFGNGTRLTVT.

Ten or more counts support this clonotype. V is TRBV11-2 and J is TRBJ1-1, with D perhaps TRBD1 (5 bases). Germline CDR1 and CDR2: SGHAT and FQNNGV. The CDR3 runs 16 residues. Trimming left V 2 bases short and J 5 bases short, with 18 bases between. CDR3: CASSLSMAGGGTEAFF. CDR3 sequence (DNA): TGTGCCAGCAGCTTATCCATGGCAGGTGGGGGGACTGAAGCTTTCTTT.

This clonotype occurred many times. This chain uses TRBV29-1 with TRBJ2-3; 13 positions match TRBD2. V lost 5 bases, J lost 4 bases, and 6 bases stayed unmatched. Germline V gene data show CDR1 as SQVTM and CDR2 as ANQGSEA. The CDR3 is 15 amino acids. In nucleotides, the CDR3 is TGCAGCGTTCCCCCGGGACTAGCGGGATCAGATACGCAGTATTTT. Its translation is CSVPPGLAGSDTQYF.